This TCR beta chain derives from a study of lymphopenia after photon versus proton radiotherapy. The table came from immunoSEQ multiplex PCR; TCRdb's copy has only in-frame clones and leaves some out. The sample has 35,000 to 45,000 clones; under 85% are singletons. The CDR3 is made up of 15 amino acids. Between the trimmed V and J ends, which lost 4 bases and 0 bases, there was a span of 12 bases. Germline V gene lookup returns CDR1 MGHRA and CDR2 YSYEKL. The material was peripheral blood, obtained from a patient treated with proton-based radiotherapy. The V call is TRBV4-1, the J call TRBJ2-5, with D perhaps being TRBD1 or TRBD2 (5 bases each). This TCR was sampled from a woman in her seventies with pancreatic cancer. The CDR3 DNA is TGCGCCAGCAGCCGAGGGGAAGCGGACCAAGAGACCCAGTACTTC. Amino acid sequence: CASSRGEADQETQYF.